These 23 T cell receptor beta chains were sequenced from one sample in a study of PD-L1 blockade in urothelial cancer. Profiling relied on immunoSEQ multiplex PCR, and the TCRdb table lists in-frame clones only, not all of them. The sample contains more than 85,000 clones, approximately 91% of which appear only once. The sequencing used PBMCs, collected around atezolizumab (anti-PD-L1) treatment. Receptors originate from a woman of 80 years or more with urothelial cancer.

The chain links TRBV4-2 to TRBJ2-7, with 9 bases lining up with TRBD2. The CDR3 length is 16 residues. The V segment lost 4 bases and the J segment 2 bases; nucleotides outside the gene matches: 9. Germline-derived CDR1 and CDR2 are LGHNA and YNFKEQ. The CDR3 is CASSPTAGGPTYEQYF. The CDR3 bases are TGTGCCAGCAGCCCGACAGCGGGAGGACCTACCTACGAGCAGTACTTC.

V gene TRBV7-8 combines with J gene TRBJ1-5; tentatively, D is TRBD1 (5 bases). V dropped 5 bases and J dropped 6 bases, with 23 bases sitting between them. Per germline, CDR1 SGHVS and CDR2 FQNEAQ. The CDR3 extends over 17 amino acids. The CDR3 nucleotides read TGTGCCAGCAGCCTAGGGAGGGAGGGTGGGACTACTCAGCCCCAGCATTTT. This encodes CASSLGREGGTTQPQHF.

The rearrangement links TRBV11-2 to TRBJ2-7, with TRBD1 matching over 7 bases. J lost 0 bases, V lost 1 base, and 0 bases had no gene match. This CDR3 spans 14 amino acids. CDR1 SGHAT and CDR2 FQNNGV come from the germline V gene. CDR3 DNA: TGTGCCAGCAGCTTAGCAGGGGGCTCCTACGAGCAGTACTTC. Its protein product is CASSLAGGSYEQYF.

This chain joins TRBV5-1 and TRBJ1-1; 7 bases are a match to TRBD1. The V segment lost 3 bases and the J segment 7 bases; nucleotides outside the gene matches: 6. This CDR3 is built from 13 residues. Germline CDR1 SGHRS, CDR2 YFSETQ. CDR3: CASSSGQEREAFF. The CDR3, as DNA: TGCGCCAGCAGCTCTGGACAGGAACGTGAAGCTTTCTTT. Full variable domain (outside the CDR3, taken from reference TRBV5-1 and TRBJ1-1): KAGVTQTPRYLIKTRGQQVTLSCSPISGHRSVSWYQQTPGQGLQFLFEYFSETQRNKGNFPGRFSGRQFSNSRSEMNVSTLELGDSALYLCASSSGQEREAFFGQGTRLTVV.

The chain is built from TRBV19 and TRBJ2-2, with 14 nucleotides matching TRBD2. Germline loops: CDR1 LNHDA, CDR2 SQIVND (reference sequence). V was clipped by 6 bases and J by 5 bases; unmatched bases: 8. The CDR3 covers 17 residues. This chain's CDR3 is CASRRGLAGAGTGELFF. The CDR3 DNA follows: TGTGCCAGTAGGCGGGGACTAGCGGGAGCAGGTACCGGGGAGCTGTTTTTT.

This rearrangement joins TRBV7-9 to TRBJ2-5, with 14 bases matching TRBD2. V was pared by 3 bases and J by 0 bases, with 6 bases of the junction left unmatched. The CDR3 runs 18 residues. CDR1 is SEHNR and CDR2 is FQNEAQ in the germline V gene (reference sequence). For the CDR3, the DNA is TGTGCCAGCAGCTTTCGTGGGACTAGCGGGGGAAACCAAGAGACCCAGTACTTC. Translated: CASSFRGTSGGNQETQYF. Complete variable domain (other parts from reference TRBV7-9 and TRBJ2-5): DTGVSQNPRHKITKRGQNVTFRCDPISEHNRLYWYRQTLGQGPEFLTYFQNEAQLEKSRLLSDRFSAERPKGSFSTLEIQRTEQGDSAMYLCASSFRGTSGGNQETQYFGPGTRLLVL.

The V gene is TRBV6-1, the J gene TRBJ1-3; 7 bases are shared with TRBD1. This CDR3 is 14 amino acids long. J was trimmed by 0 bases and V by 9 bases; bases with no gene match: 5. Germline loops: CDR1 MNHNS, CDR2 SASEGT. The CDR3 coding sequence is TGTGCCAGTTATCAGGGGGACTCTGGAAACACCATATATTTT. Translating it yields CASYQGDSGNTIYF.

This sequence joins TRBV5-6 and TRBJ2-2; the D gene is possibly TRBD1 (6 bases). The CDR3 extends over 14 amino acids. V lost 4 bases, J lost 4 bases, and 11 bases lay in between. Germline values: CDR1 SGHDT, CDR2 YYEEEE. CDR3 in amino acids: CASSPVDSTGELFF. The CDR3 nucleotides read TGTGCCAGCAGCCCCGTGGACAGCACCGGGGAGCTGTTTTTT.

This clone was observed a single time. The rearrangement joins TRBV4-1 to TRBJ2-6; D possibly corresponds to TRBD1 (5 bases). The V gene's germline CDR1 is MGHRA and CDR2 YSYEKL. V lost 1 base and J 1 base, leaving 5 bases between the germline ends. There are 15 residues in the CDR3. CDR3 coding DNA: TGCGCCAGCAGCCAAGGACAGTCTGGGGCCAACGTCCTGACTTTC. This sequence encodes CASSQGQSGANVLTF.

The genes are TRBV5-4 and TRBJ2-7, with D possibly TRBD1 on 6 matching bases. The V end lost 0 bases, the J end lost 6 bases, and 10 bases lay between the germline ends. The CDR3 runs 13 residues. In germline, CDR1 is SGHNT, CDR2 YYREEE (reference sequence). For the CDR3, the DNA is TGTGCCAGCAGCTTGGATGAAGGGGGCGAGCAGTACTTC. Translated: CASSLDEGGEQYF. Combining the CDR3 with reference TRBV5-4 and TRBJ2-7 gives the whole variable domain ETGVTQSPTHLIKTRGQQVTLRCSSQSGHNTVSWYQQALGQGPQFIFQYYREEENGRGNFPPRFSGLQFPNYSSELNVNALELDDSALYLCASSLDEGGEQYFGPGTRLTVT.

A few counts support this clone. This sequence joins TRBV30 and TRBJ1-1, with no clear D. Germline lookup yields CDR1 GTSNPN and CDR2 SVGIG (reference sequence). The V gene lost 2 bases and the J gene lost 8 bases, with 9 bases spanning the gap. The CDR3 spans 11 residues. The CDR3, as DNA: TGTGCCTGGAGTACCCCTGAGGAAGCTTTCTTT. It translates to CAWSTPEEAFF.

The V and J genes are TRBV11-2 and TRBJ2-6, with 8 bases aligning to TRBD2. Germline CDR1 SGHAT, CDR2 FQNNGV. This CDR3 has 17 residues. V shed 4 bases and J 1 base; nucleotides not matched to a gene: 6. The CDR3 reads CASSSGSGASGANVLTF. The CDR3 region has the DNA TGTGCCAGCAGCTCCGGTAGCGGGGCGTCTGGGGCCAACGTCCTGACTTTC.

The chain has TRBV30 and TRBJ2-1, with TRBD2 matching over 10 bases. Trimming took 1 base from V and 4 from J; bases not matched to a gene: 1. Germline V gene data show CDR1 as GTSNPN and CDR2 as SVGIG (reference sequence). This CDR3 is 14 amino acids long. CDR3 coding DNA: TGTGCCTGGAGTGGGACTAGCGGATACAATGAGCAGTTCTTC. This gives the protein CAWSGTSGYNEQFF.

V gene TRBV6-5 combines with J gene TRBJ1-5; D might be TRBD1 (5 bases). Germline V gene lookup returns CDR1 MNHEY and CDR2 SVGAGI. The ends were cut back, 4 bases at V and 5 bases at J, with 9 bases in the middle. CDR3 length: 13 residues. The CDR3 reads CASSSGLDQPQHF. In DNA form, the CDR3 reads TGTGCCAGCAGTTCGGGACTAGATCAGCCCCAGCATTTT.

This clone was seen once. The J gene is TRBJ2-7, the V gene TRBV19; tentatively, D is TRBD1 (5 bases). V lost 2 bases, J lost 4 bases, and 9 bases lay in between. The length of the CDR3 is 13 residues. CDR1 is LNHDA and CDR2 is SQIVND in the germline V gene (reference sequence). CDR3: CASSIQTAYEQYF. CDR3 DNA: TGTGCCAGTAGTATACAGACAGCTTACGAGCAGTACTTC.

Details on this clone: The sample has other DNA sequences that encode this CDR3 too. The chain joins TRBV5-1 to TRBJ1-1, with D possibly TRBD1 on 6 matching bases. The CDR3 sequence is 13 residues long. The germline V and J ends were trimmed by 3 bases and 1 base, with 7 bases remaining between them. Germline V lookup: CDR1 SGHRS, CDR2 YFSETQ. This CDR3 reads CASSSGQNTEAFF. CDR3 DNA sequence: TGCGCCAGCAGCTCGGGACAGAACACTGAAGCTTTCTTT.

The chain joins TRBV10-3 to TRBJ2-5; the D gene is possibly TRBD2 (5 bases). Trimming took 6 bases from V and 5 from J, leaving 19 bases between them. Germline assignment: CDR1 ENHRY and CDR2 SYGVKD. This CDR3 is built from 15 residues. The DNA for the CDR3 is TGTGCCATCAGGGGTGGGGAGTCTGGGCAGGAGACCCAGTACTTC. Translating gives CAIRGGESGQETQYF.

The chain employs TRBV5-1 and TRBJ1-1, with D unclear. Trimming removed 3 bases from V and 2 bases from J, with 5 bases in between. Germline V gene lookup returns CDR1 SGHRS and CDR2 YFSETQ. The CDR3 spans 12 residues. The CDR3 here is CASSSVNTEAFF. The CDR3 DNA reads TGCGCCAGCAGCTCCGTTAACACTGAAGCTTTCTTT.

This rearrangement joins TRBV11-2 to TRBJ2-1; D not resolved. Trimming removed 3 bases from V and 6 bases from J, with 6 bases in between. The CDR3 is made up of 12 amino acids. Germline lookup yields CDR1 SGHAT and CDR2 FQNNGV. The CDR3 DNA is TGTGCCAGCAGCTTTATCCTCAATGAGCAGTTCTTC. This sequence encodes CASSFILNEQFF.

This clone was detected only a few times. The chain's CDR3 is CAWWFGNTEAFF. As DNA, the CDR3 is TGTGCCTGGTGGTTCGGGAACACTGAAGCTTTCTTT. The rearrangement links TRBV30 to TRBJ1-1; D remains unclear. Trimming pared 5 bases from V and 1 base from J, leaving 8 bases between. Per the germline V gene, CDR1 is GTSNPN and CDR2 is SVGIG (reference sequence). The CDR3 extends over 12 amino acids.

The chain employs TRBV6-5 and TRBJ1-2; D is undetermined. The CDR3 has 12 amino acids. V gave up 6 bases and J gave up 8 bases, with 13 bases separating them. The V gene's germline CDR1 is MNHEY and CDR2 SVGAGI. DNA of the CDR3: TGTGCCAGCAGGAGGACTGCAGGCGGCTACACCTTC. Translation: CASRRTAGGYTF.

This chain joins TRBV6-5 and TRBJ2-1; TRBD2 might be the D (6 bases). This CDR3 region has 15 residues. Germline CDR1 and CDR2: MNHEY and SVGAGI. V gave up 2 bases and J gave up 6 bases, with 14 bases separating them. CDR3 bases: TGTGCCAGCAGTTACCGGCCCCTAGCGAGCAATGAGCAGTTCTTC. Translation gives CASSYRPLASNEQFF.

This chain connects TRBV14 to TRBJ1-4; D unclear. The V gene's germline CDR1 is SGHDN and CDR2 FVKESK. The V end lost 0 bases, the J end lost 8 bases, and 4 bases lay between the germline ends. The CDR3 has 12 amino acids. CDR3 in DNA: TGTGCCAGCAGCCAAGACGGGGAAAAACTGTTTTTT. Translating it yields CASSQDGEKLFF. Looking up the rest from reference TRBV14 and TRBJ1-4 gives the full variable domain: EAGVTQFPSHSVIEKGQTVTLRCDPISGHDNLYWYRRVMGKEIKFLLHFVKESKQDESGMPNNRFLAERTGGTYSTLKVQPAELEDSGVYFCASSQDGEKLFFGSGTQLSVL.